This T cell receptor beta chain was identified during a study of blood T cells in healthy people across ages. Study conclusions and caveats: Versus aged donors, long-lived donors had higher diversity and more naive CD4+ cells. TCR beta diversity, measured per million T cells, fell in a roughly linear way with age.

Staff drew approximately 9.1 milliliters of peripheral blood from each donor. Using a J-beta primer mix together with a sample-barcoded 5' primer, a second PCR was run for about 6 to 11 cycles. Each CDR3 protein gets one entry after TCRdb re-called the 5' RACE reads with MiXCR. The table shows approximately 800,000 distinct CDR3 sequences, with over 45% occurring only once. Trimming stripped 5 bases from V and 3 bases from J, with 9 bases between. Germline V gene lookup returns CDR1 SGHTA and CDR2 FQGNSA. CDR3 length equals 13 residues. This clonotype has more than one count but fewer than ten. Its antigen remains unknown.

The TCR sequence derives from a man aged 25-40 years in good health. Material: blood. The V gene is TRBV7-2, the J gene TRBJ2-3; D is unresolved. CDR3 bases: TGTGCCAGCAGCAGCTCGGTGACAGATACGCAGTATTTT. This gives the protein CASSSSVTDTQYF.